This TCR beta chain emerged from a study of CD8 T cells in Susac syndrome. Germline loops: CDR1 MNHNS, CDR2 SASEGT. The CDR3 is 14 residues long. Trimming took 5 bases from V and 9 from J; bases not matched to a gene: 6. With random hexamers, reverse transcription was performed on about 0.5 to 1 ug of RNA. TCRdb reprocessed the immunoSEQ multiplex PCR reads with MiXCR, giving one entry per CDR3 protein. Here the sample spans approximately 57,000 distinct CDR3 sequences, approximately 95% being singletons. This clonotype appeared a few times. The TCR was taken from a human donor with Susac syndrome. The genes are TRBV6-1 and TRBJ2-1; 11 bases match TRBD2. Material for sequencing was CD8+ T cells from PBMCs. The CDR3 is CASSPPGLAVEQFF. CDR3 nucleotide sequence: TGTGCCAGCAGTCCCCCGGGACTAGCGGTTGAGCAGTTCTTC.